A single sample is the source of the 29 T cell receptor beta chains below, sequenced in a study of T cell clones after liver transplantation (dated by TCRdb to the late 2010s). Library generation was performed with the immunoSEQ multiplex PCR assay. Not all clones reach the TCRdb copy of this immuneACCESS table, which keeps in-frame sequences only. Checked studies attribute under half of the gap to unresolved V genes and leave the rest unexplained. This sample gives about 20,000 clones in total; 85% to 90% of them show up just once. The ten largest clones capture under 15% of the sample. Here the sequenced sample was CD8+ T cells from blood, taken approximately 3.5 years after liver transplant. The receptors here all came from a human patient who received a liver transplant. It is possible that, after a transplant, some T cells come from the graft donor.

This chain joins TRBV29-1 and TRBJ1-1, with D uncertain. CDR1 and CDR2 from the germline V gene are SQVTM and ANQGSEA. The CDR3 is 10 amino acids. V gave up 4 bases and J gave up 7 bases, with 7 bases separating them. The CDR3 bases are TGCAGCGTTGGCCCGCTTGAAGCTTTCTTT. Protein: CSVGPLEAFF.

The V gene is TRBV4-1, the J gene TRBJ2-7, with 7 bases identical to TRBD2. Germline CDR1 and CDR2: MGHRA and YSYEKL. There are 17 residues in the CDR3. The V segment lost 0 bases and the J segment 0 bases; nucleotides outside the gene matches: 8. CDR3 DNA sequence: TGCGCCAGCAGCCAAGATGTTGCGGCGGGAGTCTCCTACGAGCAGTACTTC. This sequence encodes CASSQDVAAGVSYEQYF.

This chain uses TRBV9 with TRBJ2-1, with D perhaps TRBD1 (5 bases). Trimming removed 4 bases from V and 7 bases from J, with 9 bases in between. Germline-derived CDR1 and CDR2 are SGDLS and YYNGEE. The CDR3 has 12 amino acids. The CDR3 nucleotides read TGTGCCAGCAGCACCCAGGGAAATGAGCAGTTCTTC. It codes for CASSTQGNEQFF.

The CDR3 protein is CAISEEWGGNTIYF. CDR3 nucleotide sequence: TGTGCCATCAGTGAAGAGTGGGGTGGAAACACCATATATTTT. The chain couples TRBV10-3 to TRBJ1-3; D unclear. CDR3 size: 14 residues. In germline, CDR1 is ENHRY, CDR2 SYGVKD. V was pared by 3 bases and J by 3 bases, with 9 bases between.

The V gene is TRBV9, the J gene TRBJ1-2; D ambiguous. V gave up 1 base and J gave up 5 bases, with 9 bases separating them. Germline CDR1 reads SGDLS; CDR2 reads YYNGEE. The CDR3 is 13 amino acids. This CDR3 is CASSVSASYGYTF. CDR3 sequence (DNA): TGTGCCAGCAGCGTATCCGCCTCATATGGCTACACCTTC. Full variable domain (missing parts from reference TRBV9 and TRBJ1-2): DSGVTQTPKHLITATGQRVTLRCSPRSGDLSVYWYQQSLDQGLQFLIQYYNGEERAKGNILERFSAQQFPDLHSELNLSSLELGDSALYFCASSVSASYGYTFGSGTRLTVV.

This clone was recorded only once. This chain uses TRBV19 with TRBJ1-1; D perhaps matches TRBD1 (5 bases). The germline V and J ends were trimmed by 3 bases and 4 bases, with 12 bases remaining between them. The CDR3 has 14 amino acids. The germline gives CDR1 LNHDA, CDR2 SQIVND (reference sequence). The CDR3 DNA is TGTGCCAGTAGTATCCGGCAGGGAGGCACTGAAGCTTTCTTT. Amino acid sequence: CASSIRQGGTEAFF.

The chain joins TRBV19 to TRBJ2-7; no definite D call. V was shortened by 5 bases and J by 0 bases, with 14 bases between the two germline ends. CDR3 length: 15 amino acids. Germline V lookup: CDR1 LNHDA, CDR2 SQIVND (reference sequence). The CDR3 nucleotides are TGTGCCAGTAGTGTAGCCTCTAGGAGCTCCTACGAGCAGTACTTC. Translation gives CASSVASRSSYEQYF.

This chain uses TRBV7-9 with TRBJ2-4; a possible D gene is TRBD2 (6 bases). Germline assignment: CDR1 SEHNR and CDR2 FQNEAQ (reference sequence). Trimming removed 5 bases from V and 8 bases from J, with 13 bases in between. This CDR3 is built from 13 residues. The CDR3 bases are TGTGCCAGCAGCCCCCCGGGGGAGGACATTCAGTACTTC. It codes for CASSPPGEDIQYF. Full variable domain (rest looked up from reference TRBV7-9 and TRBJ2-4): DTGVSQNPRHKITKRGQNVTFRCDPISEHNRLYWYRQTLGQGPEFLTYFQNEAQLEKSRLLSDRFSAERPKGSFSTLEIQRTEQGDSAMYLCASSPPGEDIQYFGAGTRLSVL.

This chain connects TRBV5-1 to TRBJ2-1; 9 nucleotides line up with TRBD1. The CDR3 has 14 residues. CDR1 is SGHRS and CDR2 is YFSETQ in the germline V gene. V was clipped by 5 bases and J by 7 bases; unmatched bases: 7. The DNA of the CDR3 is TGCGCCAGCAGATCAGGGACAGGGAGGAATGAGCAGTTCTTC. It codes for CASRSGTGRNEQFF.

V usage is TRBV9 and J usage is TRBJ2-1; 12 nucleotides align to TRBD2. The CDR3 has 16 residues. V gave up 3 bases and J gave up 10 bases; unmatched junction bases: 11. The germline gives CDR1 SGDLS, CDR2 YYNGEE. CDR3 sequence reads: CASSAFLAGGLSEQFF. CDR3 bases: TGTGCCAGCAGCGCCTTTCTAGCGGGAGGGCTTAGCGAGCAGTTCTTC.

The chain joins TRBV29-1 to TRBJ1-1, with TRBD1 as a possible D gene (6 bases). Per germline, CDR1 SQVTM and CDR2 ANQGSEA. The CDR3 extends over 11 amino acids. Trimming took off 5 bases at V and 3 bases at J, with 7 bases between the two ends. CDR3 in DNA: TGCAGCGTTTACAGGGACACTGAAGCTTTCTTT. Its protein is CSVYRDTEAFF.

The genes are TRBV27 and TRBJ1-2; D is perhaps TRBD1 (6 bases). Germline CDR1 MNHEY, CDR2 SMNVEV (reference sequence). The V and J ends lost 4 bases and 4 bases respectively, with 16 bases between them. CDR3 length: 15 residues. CDR3 in amino acids: CASSSQPTGLYGYTF. In DNA form, the CDR3 reads TGTGCCAGCAGTTCCCAGCCTACAGGGCTCTATGGCTACACCTTC.

V usage is TRBV18 and J usage is TRBJ2-5, with D tentatively TRBD1 (5 bases). The V gene lost 0 bases and the J gene lost 4 bases, with 15 bases spanning the gap. Germline V gene data show CDR1 as KGHSH and CDR2 as LQKENI. This CDR3 has 16 residues. CDR3 amino acids: CASSPPTAGWGETQYF. The CDR3 DNA is TGTGCCAGCTCACCACCGACTGCAGGGTGGGGAGAGACCCAGTACTTC.

The chain joins TRBV19 to TRBJ1-5, with D perhaps matching TRBD1 (5 bases). Per germline, CDR1 LNHDA and CDR2 SQIVND (reference sequence). There are 14 residues in the CDR3. Between the trimmed V and J ends, which lost 7 bases and 2 bases, there was a span of 12 bases. The CDR3 nucleotides are TGTGCCAGTATTCAGGGATACGGCAATCAGCCCCAGCATTTT. It translates to CASIQGYGNQPQHF.

The rearrangement links TRBV6-4 to TRBJ2-2, with D unclear. The germline V gene encodes CDR1 MRHNA and CDR2 SNTAGT. The CDR3 runs to 13 residues. V lost 8 bases and J 1 base, leaving 8 bases between the germline ends. This CDR3 reads CASAPRNTGELFF. The CDR3 DNA is TGTGCCAGCGCCCCCAGGAACACCGGGGAGCTGTTTTTT.

The V call is TRBV7-9, the J call TRBJ2-1; possibly TRBD1 for D (6 bases). Trimming removed 3 bases at V and 2 bases at J, with 20 bases between. The CDR3 loop spans 18 amino acids. From germline, CDR1 is SEHNR and CDR2 FQNEAQ (reference sequence). DNA for the CDR3: TGTGCCAGCAGCTTGGCTGGAGCCGGGAAGGGGGCCTACAATGAGCAGTTCTTC. Translated, it gives CASSLAGAGKGAYNEQFF.

The chain is built from TRBV7-9 and TRBJ1-1, with TRBD1 matching 8 bases. CDR1 is SEHNR, CDR2 FQNEAQ, per germline (reference sequence). CDR3 length equals 16 residues. With V trimmed by 7 bases and J by 7 bases, 17 bases remained unmatched. CDR3 coding DNA: TGTGCCAGCAACTCACCGGACGGCAGGGGGCCGGGTGAAGCTTTCTTT. Translated: CASNSPDGRGPGEAFF.

The chain couples TRBV6-5 to TRBJ1-1, with D uncertain. Trimming shortened V by 6 bases and J by 0 bases, and 5 bases separated the two germline ends. Germline V lookup: CDR1 MNHEY, CDR2 SVGAGI. The CDR3 loop spans 12 amino acids. The CDR3 DNA follows: TGTGCCAGCAGGGAGATGAACACTGAAGCTTTCTTT. This codes for CASREMNTEAFF.

The J gene is TRBJ1-2, the V gene TRBV19; 9 bases are a match to TRBD1. This CDR3 contains 12 residues. V dropped 10 bases and J dropped 6; count of bases not matched to a gene: 6. Germline V gene data show CDR1 as LNHDA and CDR2 as SQIVND (reference sequence). DNA of the CDR3: TGTGCCACCCCAGACAGGGGGAATGGCTACACCTTC. Amino acids: CATPDRGNGYTF.

This rearrangement joins TRBV19 to TRBJ2-1; D unresolved. V dropped 4 bases and J dropped 6 bases, with 10 bases sitting between them. This CDR3 region has 13 residues. In germline, CDR1 is LNHDA, CDR2 SQIVND (reference sequence). The CDR3 coding sequence is TGTGCCAGTAGTAAGAGCCGGTTCAATGAGCAGTTCTTC. This translates into CASSKSRFNEQFF.

V usage is TRBV9 and J usage is TRBJ2-2; D not resolved. The V gene's germline CDR1 is SGDLS and CDR2 YYNGEE. The germline V and J ends were trimmed by 1 base and 0 bases, with 13 bases remaining between them. The CDR3 spans 17 residues. This CDR3 reads CASSVSIQSSNTGELFF. The CDR3, as DNA: TGTGCCAGCAGCGTATCTATCCAGTCCTCGAACACCGGGGAGCTGTTTTTT.

The table lists this clone with a count of one. The V gene is TRBV6-6, the J gene TRBJ2-7; D gene uncertain. The V and J ends lost 5 bases and 2 bases respectively, with 7 bases between them. The germline V gene encodes CDR1 MNHNY and CDR2 SVGAGI (reference sequence). This CDR3 has 12 amino acids. The CDR3 loop reads CASSPEAYEQYF. In nucleotides, the CDR3 is TGTGCCAGCAGTCCTGAGGCCTACGAGCAGTACTTC.

Only one count was recorded for this clone. At one end the junction does not follow the germline gene, possibly because of a read error. The chain uses TRBV5-1 and TRBJ2-1; possibly TRBD1 or TRBD2 for D (5 bases each). Germline-derived CDR1 and CDR2 are SGHRS and YFSETQ. The CDR3 spans 16 residues. This CDR3 reads CASTLPWDPQINEQFF. Here the CDR3 DNA reads TGCGCCAGCACCTTGCCGTGGGACCCGCAAATCAATGAGCAGTTCTTC.

The V call is TRBV7-8, the J call TRBJ2-1; 12 nucleotides align to TRBD2. V was pared by 4 bases and J by 5 bases, with 3 bases of the junction left unmatched. The germline V gene has CDR1 SGHVS and CDR2 FQNEAQ. This CDR3 region has 15 residues. CDR3 sequence (DNA): TGTGCCAGCAGCTCACTAGCGGGAGGAGACAATGAGCAGTTCTTC. Protein: CASSSLAGGDNEQFF.

This sequence joins TRBV5-4 and TRBJ2-7; 8 nucleotides align to TRBD2. CDR1 SGHNT and CDR2 YYREEE come from the germline V gene (reference sequence). The CDR3 runs to 15 residues. Trimming took 4 bases from V and 3 from J; bases not matched to a gene: 9. In nucleotides, the CDR3 is TGTGCCAGCAGCGCCGGGGGGAGCGGGAGCTACGAGCAGTACTTC. Its protein is CASSAGGSGSYEQYF.

The chain carries TRBV28 and TRBJ1-1; D gene unclear. V was clipped by 3 bases and J by 0 bases, with 8 bases between them. Germline V CDR1 and CDR2: MDHEN, SYDVKM. The CDR3 loop spans 14 amino acids. The CDR3 DNA follows: TGTGCCAGCAGTTTTAGATGGATGAACACTGAAGCTTTCTTT. This gives the protein CASSFRWMNTEAFF.

The chain joins TRBV29-1 to TRBJ2-5, with 9 bases matching TRBD1. CDR3 size: 15 residues. From germline, CDR1 is SQVTM and CDR2 ANQGSEA. With 6 bases clipped from V and 4 bases from J, the junction kept 12 bases outside the gene matches. The CDR3 loop reads CSVDSSTGGGETQYF. CDR3 in DNA: TGCAGCGTCGATTCCTCCACAGGGGGCGGAGAGACCCAGTACTTC.

The chain uses TRBV30 and TRBJ1-2, with 7 bases identical to TRBD1. Germline V gene sequence: CDR1 GTSNPN, CDR2 SVGIG (reference sequence). The CDR3 has 18 residues. The ends lost 1 base at V and 4 bases at J; junction bases unmatched: 18. The CDR3 sequence: CAWSGGETGDSRGYGYTF. CDR3 in DNA: TGTGCCTGGAGTGGGGGGGAAACAGGGGACTCAAGGGGCTATGGCTACACCTTC. Combining the CDR3 with reference TRBV30 and TRBJ1-2 gives the whole variable domain SQTIHQWPATLVQPVGSPLSLECTVEGTSNPNLYWYRQAAGRGLQLLFYSVGIGQISSEVPQNLSASRPQDRQFILSSKKLLLSDSGFYLCAWSGGETGDSRGYGYTFGSGTRLTVV.

The chain recombines TRBV27 with TRBJ2-1; maybe TRBD2 (5 bases). This CDR3 spans 13 amino acids. CDR1 and CDR2 from the germline V gene are MNHEY and SMNVEV (reference sequence). V lost 5 bases and J 7 bases, leaving 12 bases between the germline ends. CDR3 nucleotide sequence: TGTGCCAGCAGTCACCCGGGCGGGAATGAGCAGTTCTTC. It specifies CASSHPGGNEQFF.